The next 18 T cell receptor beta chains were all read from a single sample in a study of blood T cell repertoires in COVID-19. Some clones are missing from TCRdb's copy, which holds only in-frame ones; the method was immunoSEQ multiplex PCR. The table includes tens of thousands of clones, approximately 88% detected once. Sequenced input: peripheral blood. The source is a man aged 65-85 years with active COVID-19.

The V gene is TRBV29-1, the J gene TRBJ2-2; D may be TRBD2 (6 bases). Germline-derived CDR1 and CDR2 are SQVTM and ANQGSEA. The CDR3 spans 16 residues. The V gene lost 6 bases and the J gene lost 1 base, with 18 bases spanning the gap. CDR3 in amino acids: CSVSLRGLGNTGELFF. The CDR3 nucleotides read TGCAGCGTCAGTCTGCGGGGTCTAGGGAACACCGGGGAGCTGTTTTTT.

DNA of the CDR3: TGTGCCTCCGCGACAGGGAGTGATGGCTGGACTGAAGCTTTCTTT. It translates to CASATGSDGWTEAFF. This chain connects TRBV30 to TRBJ1-1, with TRBD1 identical over 7 bases. The CDR3 is 15 amino acids. V dropped 7 bases and J dropped 5; count of bases not matched to a gene: 16. Germline CDR1 is GTSNPN and CDR2 is SVGIG (reference sequence). The whole variable domain, remainder taken from reference TRBV30 and TRBJ1-1, is SQTIHQWPATLVQPVGSPLSLECTVEGTSNPNLYWYRQAAGRGLQLLFYSVGIGQISSEVPQNLSASRPQDRQFILSSKKLLLSDSGFYLCASATGSDGWTEAFFGQGTRLTVV.

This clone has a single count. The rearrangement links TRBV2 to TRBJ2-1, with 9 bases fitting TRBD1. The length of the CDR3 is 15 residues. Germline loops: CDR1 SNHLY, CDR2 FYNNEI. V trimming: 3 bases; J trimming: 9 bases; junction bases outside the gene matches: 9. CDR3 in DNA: TGTGCCAGCAGTGACGGGAACAGGGGGCAGGGTGAGCAGTTCTTC. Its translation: CASSDGNRGQGEQFF.

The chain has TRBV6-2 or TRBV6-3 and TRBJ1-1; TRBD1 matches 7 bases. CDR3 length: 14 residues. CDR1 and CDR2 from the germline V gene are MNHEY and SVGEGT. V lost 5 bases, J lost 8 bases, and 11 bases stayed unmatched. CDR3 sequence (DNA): TGTGCCAGCAGTACAAACAGGGGTAAGGGGGAAGCTTTCTTT. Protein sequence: CASSTNRGKGEAFF.

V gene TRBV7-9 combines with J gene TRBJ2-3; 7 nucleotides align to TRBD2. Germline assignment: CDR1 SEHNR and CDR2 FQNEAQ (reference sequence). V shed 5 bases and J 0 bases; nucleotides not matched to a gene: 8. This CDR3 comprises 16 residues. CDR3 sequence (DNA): TGTGCCAGCAGCCCCACCTGGGGAGGGAGCACAGATACGCAGTATTTT. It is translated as CASSPTWGGSTDTQYF.

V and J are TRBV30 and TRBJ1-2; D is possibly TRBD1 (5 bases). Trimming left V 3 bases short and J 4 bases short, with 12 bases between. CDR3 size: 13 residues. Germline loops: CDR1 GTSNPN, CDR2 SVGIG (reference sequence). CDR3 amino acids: CAWSPLGGYGYTF. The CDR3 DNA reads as TGTGCCTGGAGCCCCCTGGGGGGCTATGGCTACACCTTC.

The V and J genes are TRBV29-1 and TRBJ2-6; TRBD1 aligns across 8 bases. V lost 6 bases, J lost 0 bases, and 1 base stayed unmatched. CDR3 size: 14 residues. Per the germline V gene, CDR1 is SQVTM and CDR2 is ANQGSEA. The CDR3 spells CSVGQASGANVLTF. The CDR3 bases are TGCAGCGTGGGACAGGCCTCTGGGGCCAACGTCCTGACTTTC.

The chain's CDR3 is CASSQWTGNTGELFF. The CDR3 DNA is TGTGCCAGCAGCCAATGGACAGGGAACACCGGGGAGCTGTTTTTT. The V call is TRBV14, the J call TRBJ2-2; TRBD1 agrees at 7 bases. The CDR3 runs to 15 residues. The J segment lost 1 base and the V segment lost 2 bases, leaving 1 base of the junction unmatched. Germline-derived CDR1 and CDR2 are SGHDN and FVKESK.

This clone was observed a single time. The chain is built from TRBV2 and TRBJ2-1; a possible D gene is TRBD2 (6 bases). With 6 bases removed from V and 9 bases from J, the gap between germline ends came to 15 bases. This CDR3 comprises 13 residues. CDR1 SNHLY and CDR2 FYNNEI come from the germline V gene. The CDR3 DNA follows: TGTGCCAGCAGCGCGGGGCCGGGTGTTGAGCAGTTCTTC. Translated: CASSAGPGVEQFF.

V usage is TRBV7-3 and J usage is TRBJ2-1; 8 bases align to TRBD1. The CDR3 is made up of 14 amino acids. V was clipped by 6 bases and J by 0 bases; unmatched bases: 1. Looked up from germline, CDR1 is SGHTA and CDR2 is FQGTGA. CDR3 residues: CASSDRGSYNEQFF. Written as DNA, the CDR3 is TGTGCCAGCAGTGACAGGGGCTCCTACAATGAGCAGTTCTTC. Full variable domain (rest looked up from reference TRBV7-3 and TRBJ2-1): GAGVSQTPSNKVTEKGKYVELRCDPISGHTALYWYRQSLGQGPEFLIYFQGTGAADDSGLPNDRFFAVRPEGSVSTLKIQRTERGDSAVYLCASSDRGSYNEQFFGPGTRLTVL.

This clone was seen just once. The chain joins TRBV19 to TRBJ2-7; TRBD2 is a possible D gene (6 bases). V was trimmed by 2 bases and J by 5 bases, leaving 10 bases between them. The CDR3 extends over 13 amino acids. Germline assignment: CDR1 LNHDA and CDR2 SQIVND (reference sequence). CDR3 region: CASSIQEGDEQYF. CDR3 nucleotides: TGTGCCAGTAGTATACAGGAGGGCGACGAGCAGTACTTC.

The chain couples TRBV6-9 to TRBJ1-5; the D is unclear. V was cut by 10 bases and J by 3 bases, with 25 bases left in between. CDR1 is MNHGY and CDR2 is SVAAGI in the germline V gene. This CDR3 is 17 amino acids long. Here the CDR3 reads CATKALGLGPNNQPQHF. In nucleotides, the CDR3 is TGTGCCACCAAAGCCCTGGGCCTTGGCCCGAACAATCAGCCCCAGCATTTT.

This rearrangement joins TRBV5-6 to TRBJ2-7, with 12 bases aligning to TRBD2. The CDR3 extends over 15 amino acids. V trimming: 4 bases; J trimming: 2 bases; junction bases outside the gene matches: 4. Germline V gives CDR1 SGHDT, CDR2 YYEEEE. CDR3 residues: CASSGRLAGAYEQYF. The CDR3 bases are TGTGCCAGCAGCGGCCGACTAGCGGGAGCCTACGAGCAGTACTTC.

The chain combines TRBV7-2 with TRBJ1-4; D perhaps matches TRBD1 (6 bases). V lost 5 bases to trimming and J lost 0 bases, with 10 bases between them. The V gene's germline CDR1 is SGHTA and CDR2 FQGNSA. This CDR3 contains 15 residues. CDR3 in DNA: TGTGCCAGCAGCATCGGACAGTCAACTAATGAAAAACTGTTTTTT. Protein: CASSIGQSTNEKLFF.

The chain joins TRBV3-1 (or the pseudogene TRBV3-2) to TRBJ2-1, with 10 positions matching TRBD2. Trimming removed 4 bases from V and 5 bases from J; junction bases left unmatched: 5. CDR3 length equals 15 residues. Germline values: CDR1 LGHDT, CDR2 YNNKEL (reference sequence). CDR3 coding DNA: TGTGCCAGCAGCCGAGGGACTAGCGAGAACAATGAGCAGTTCTTC. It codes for CASSRGTSENNEQFF.

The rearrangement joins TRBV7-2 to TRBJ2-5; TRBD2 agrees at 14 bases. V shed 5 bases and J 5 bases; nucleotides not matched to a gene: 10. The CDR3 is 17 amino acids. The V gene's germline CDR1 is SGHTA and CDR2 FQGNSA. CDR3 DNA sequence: TGTGCCAGCAGCCCCGGGACTAGCGGGAGAAGGCGCGAGACCCAGTACTTC. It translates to CASSPGTSGRRRETQYF.

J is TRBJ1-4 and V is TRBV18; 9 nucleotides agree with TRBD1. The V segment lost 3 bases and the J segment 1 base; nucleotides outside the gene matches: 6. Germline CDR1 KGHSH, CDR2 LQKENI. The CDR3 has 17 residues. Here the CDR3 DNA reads TGTGCCAGCTCACCCCCGGACAGGGGCAAAACTAATGAAAAACTGTTTTTT. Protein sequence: CASSPPDRGKTNEKLFF.

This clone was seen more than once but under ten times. The CDR3 DNA reads TGTGCCAGCAGCTTGGGTAGCGGGACTTCTACAGATACGCAGTATTTT. Translating it yields CASSLGSGTSTDTQYF. V usage is TRBV5-4 and J usage is TRBJ2-3, with 8 bases aligning to TRBD2. The V gene end was trimmed by 0 bases and the J gene end by 3 bases; junction bases not matched to a gene: 6. The CDR3 runs to 16 residues. Germline lookup yields CDR1 SGHNT and CDR2 YYREEE (reference sequence).